There are many counts of the clone carrying this T cell receptor beta chain. The sample belongs to a study of early T cells in non-severe SARS-CoV-2 infection. Study-level information: Sequencing targeted bulk RNA from unsorted whole blood, leaving chains unpaired.

Unique molecular identifiers tagged individual cDNA molecules. TCRdb passed the 5' RACE reads through MiXCR, listing each CDR3 protein once. The sample has some 27,000 distinct CDR3 sequences; 5.6% are singletons. This CDR3 has 14 residues. The germline V gene encodes CDR1 MNHEY and CDR2 SVGAGI. Trimming pared 5 bases from V and 4 bases from J, leaving 12 bases between. This TCR was recovered from an adult who was a healthcare worker with PCR-confirmed SARS-CoV-2 infection or an uninfected control (not recorded which). This chain joins TRBV6-5 and TRBJ2-1; D possibly corresponds to TRBD2 (6 bases). The sequencing input was whole blood. The CDR3 is CASSRSGRYNEQFF. CDR3 DNA sequence: TGTGCCAGCAGTCGAAGCGGGCGGTACAATGAGCAGTTCTTC.